This T cell receptor beta chain was recorded in a study of control samples from healthy donors and cancer patients. Trimming took 5 bases from V and 7 from J, leaving 16 bases between them. Germline V gives CDR1 MNHEY, CDR2 SMNVEV (reference sequence). The length of the CDR3 is 14 residues. This clone was counted between two and nine times. The table came from immunoSEQ multiplex PCR; TCRdb's copy has only in-frame clones and leaves some out. The table lists around 20,000 clones, approximately 82% of them singletons. The sequence was obtained from a man of 80 years or more with head and neck cancer. The rearrangement joins TRBV27 to TRBJ2-3; D is perhaps TRBD1 (6 bases). The sample comprised PBMCs. This chain's CDR3 is CASSDTGTQNTQYF. In nucleotides, the CDR3 is TGTGCCAGCAGTGACACCGGGACACAGAATACGCAGTATTTT.